This TCR beta chain was documented in a study of blood T cell repertoires in COVID-19. Some clones are missing from TCRdb's copy, which holds only in-frame ones; the method was immunoSEQ multiplex PCR. The sample lists 150,000 to 200,000 clones, about 78% occurring once. CDR3 length equals 12 residues. V lost 0 bases and J lost 6, with 6 bases in between. Germline V lookup: CDR1 LGHDT, CDR2 YNNKEL (reference sequence). The table lists this clone with a count of one. The receptor was isolated from a woman between 45 and 60 years old who had recovered from COVID-19. The rearrangement uses TRBV3-1 (or the pseudogene TRBV3-2) and TRBJ2-7; D is unclear. The specimen was PBMCs or T cells enriched from blood (not recorded which). The DNA for the CDR3 is TGTGCCAGCAGCCAAGATACTTTCGAGCAGTACTTC. Its translation: CASSQDTFEQYF.